A selection of T cell receptor beta chains follows, all from one sample in a study of T cells after yellow fever vaccination. TCRdb processed the 5' RACE reads anew with MiXCR; each CDR3 protein has one entry. This sample carries 300,000 or so distinct CDR3 sequences, around 10% of them seen once, and the ten largest clones take approximately 3.5%. This sample comprised CD4+ T cells sorted from PBMCs, obtained 5 days after the yellow fever booster vaccination. These receptors were taken from a man aged 18-30 years who received the YFV17D yellow fever vaccine. Both conserved end residues are trimmed from each CDR3. The order of the fields is V gene, J gene, CDR3 protein.

>TRBV20-1|TRBJ2-3
SARDRGGRDTQY
>TRBV6-1|TRBJ1-2
ASVTGEYGYT
>TRBV12-3/TRBV12-4|TRBJ1-1
ASSSGTGRTEAF
>TRBV29-1|TRBJ1-4
SVVRVRGEKLF
>TRBV20-1|TRBJ2-4
SVTSGGGNIQY
>TRBV7-2|TRBJ1-1
ASSQGLIKNTEAF
>TRBV7-3|TRBJ2-5
ASSLGTKETQY
>TRBV4-1|TRBJ2-7
ASSYAPGPTYEQY
>TRBV5-6|TRBJ2-7
ASSTTGWRTYEQY
>TRBV5-6|TRBJ2-5
ASSFREGQETQY
>TRBV18|TRBJ1-6
ASSEGGVDSPLH
>TRBV19|TRBJ2-3
ASSARGVTTDTQY
>TRBV14|TRBJ2-1
ASSKGGLPIRVGNEQF
>TRBV6-1|TRBJ1-5
ASSENDRGDSNQPQH
>TRBV27|TRBJ2-2
ASAFGTGVVGRTGELF
>TRBV5-5|TRBJ2-7
ASSLGLARSYEQY
>TRBV6-6|TRBJ2-5
ASRPGTEETQY
>TRBV18|TRBJ2-7
ASSPGGLGPYEQY
>TRBV20-1|TRBJ2-5
SATLSGTGKETQY
>TRBV15|TRBJ2-1
ATSRDPASYNEQF
>TRBV20-1|TRBJ2-2
SARGPGSDTGELF
>TRBV18|TRBJ1-1
ASSPLGQGDTEAF
>TRBV5-4|TRBJ1-2
ATRRLTTKGYT
>TRBV4-2|TRBJ1-2
ASSPSQGDYGYT
>TRBV12-3/TRBV12-4|TRBJ1-2
ASSLASGQSNYGYT
>TRBV7-2|TRBJ2-3
ASSLGGLKDTQY
>TRBV7-9|TRBJ2-5
ASSRTSGDGETQY
>TRBV27|TRBJ1-5
ASSLFRGASQPQH
>TRBV20-1|TRBJ2-2
SARGLVTGELF
>TRBV24-1|TRBJ2-4
ATSDGHRDIQY
>TRBV9|TRBJ2-7
ASSPWPRGTSYEQY
>TRBV3-1|TRBJ1-2
ASGRTTGNYGYT
>TRBV2|TRBJ1-5
ASSPSWQGSNQPQH
>TRBV6-2/TRBV6-3|TRBJ2-7
ASSPWGPTYEQY
>TRBV4-1|TRBJ1-2
ASSQVGARYGYT
>TRBV11-2|TRBJ1-2
ASSPPTNRAHGYT
>TRBV9|TRBJ2-5
ASSVSGAQETQY
>TRBV7-9|TRBJ2-3
ASSGVGTDTQY
>TRBV7-9|TRBJ2-6
ASSLLRAGANVLT